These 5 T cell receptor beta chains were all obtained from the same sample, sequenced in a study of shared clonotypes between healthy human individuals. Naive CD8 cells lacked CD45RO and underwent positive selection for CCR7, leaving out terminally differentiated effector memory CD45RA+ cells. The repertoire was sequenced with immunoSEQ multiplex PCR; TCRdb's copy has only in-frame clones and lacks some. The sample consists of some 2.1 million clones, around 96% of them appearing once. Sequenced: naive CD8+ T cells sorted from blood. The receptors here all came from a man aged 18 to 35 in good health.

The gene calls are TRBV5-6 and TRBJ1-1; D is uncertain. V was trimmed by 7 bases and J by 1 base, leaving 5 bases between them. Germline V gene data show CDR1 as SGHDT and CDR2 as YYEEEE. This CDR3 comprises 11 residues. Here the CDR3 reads CASGTNTEAFF. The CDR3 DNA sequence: TGTGCCAGCGGCACGAACACTGAAGCTTTCTTT.

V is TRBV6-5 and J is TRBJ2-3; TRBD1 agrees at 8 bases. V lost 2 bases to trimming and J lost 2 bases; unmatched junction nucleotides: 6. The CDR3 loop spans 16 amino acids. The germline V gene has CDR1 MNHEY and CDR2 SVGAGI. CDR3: CASSYEQGDTTDTQYF. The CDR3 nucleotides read TGTGCCAGCAGTTACGAACAGGGGGATACCACAGATACGCAGTATTTT.

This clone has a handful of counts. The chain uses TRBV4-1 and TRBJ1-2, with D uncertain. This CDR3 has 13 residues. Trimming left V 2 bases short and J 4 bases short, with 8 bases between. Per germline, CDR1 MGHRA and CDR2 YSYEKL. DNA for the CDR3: TGCGCCAGCAGCCAAAATCAGCTCTATGGCTACACCTTC. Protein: CASSQNQLYGYTF.

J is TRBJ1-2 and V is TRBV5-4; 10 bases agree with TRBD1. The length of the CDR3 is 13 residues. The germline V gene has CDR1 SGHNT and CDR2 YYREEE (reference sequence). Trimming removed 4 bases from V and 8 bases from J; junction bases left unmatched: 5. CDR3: CASSTGQGEGYTF. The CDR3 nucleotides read TGTGCCAGCAGCACTGGACAGGGGGAGGGCTACACCTTC.

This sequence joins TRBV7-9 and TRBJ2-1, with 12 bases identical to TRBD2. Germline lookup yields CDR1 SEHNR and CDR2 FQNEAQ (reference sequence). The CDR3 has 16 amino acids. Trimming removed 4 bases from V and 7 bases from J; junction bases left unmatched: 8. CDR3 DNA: TGTGCCAGCAGCTCGCGACTAGCGGGAGTTTCAAATGAGCAGTTCTTC. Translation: CASSSRLAGVSNEQFF.